In its sample, the clone carrying this T cell receptor beta chain was seen once. No antigen is known for it. These data are taken from a study of identifying expanded T cells in peripheral blood. The study's findings and limits: About 1.3 clones differed between technical replicates, versus around 15 and 19 over time.

The length of the CDR3 is 14 residues. Germline V gives CDR1 SQVTM, CDR2 ANQGSEA. The V end lost 4 bases, the J end lost 6 bases, and 15 bases lay between the germline ends. Assay used: immunoSEQ multiplex PCR; TCRdb lists only in-frame clones, some missing. The data contain around 75,000 clones, 85% to 90% of them seen just once; the ten biggest clones take up under 3.5%. The material sequenced was blood. The receptor's source is a person aged 18 to 69 in good health. The chain combines TRBV29-1 with TRBJ2-2, with D perhaps matching TRBD2 (6 bases). CDR3 DNA sequence: TGCAGCGTTGGGGGGGTCACTTTAGCCGGGGAGCTGTTTTTT. Translating it yields CSVGGVTLAGELFF.